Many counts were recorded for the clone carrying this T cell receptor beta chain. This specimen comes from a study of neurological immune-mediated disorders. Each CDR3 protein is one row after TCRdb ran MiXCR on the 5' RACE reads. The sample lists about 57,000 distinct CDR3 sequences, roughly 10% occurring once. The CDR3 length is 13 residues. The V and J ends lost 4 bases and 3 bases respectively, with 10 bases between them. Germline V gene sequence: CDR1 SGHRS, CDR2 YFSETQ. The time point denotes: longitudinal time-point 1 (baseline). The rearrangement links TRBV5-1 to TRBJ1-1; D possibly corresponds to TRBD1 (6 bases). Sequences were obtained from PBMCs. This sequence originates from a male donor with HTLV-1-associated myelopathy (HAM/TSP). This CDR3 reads CASSPRQDTEAFF. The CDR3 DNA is TGCGCCAGCAGCCCCCGACAGGACACTGAAGCTTTCTTT.